The 32 T cell receptor beta chains given below trace back to one sample, sequenced in a study of blood T cell repertoires in COVID-19. Clones were sequenced by immunoSEQ multiplex PCR, and TCRdb holds only the in-frame ones, with some missing. Altogether nearly 400,000 clones are present, roughly nine tenths being singletons, with the ten largest covering around 1.7%. The sequencing sample was made of PBMCs or T cells enriched from blood (not recorded which). These receptors were obtained from a woman aged 25 to 39 who had recovered from COVID-19.

This sequence joins TRBV5-6 and TRBJ2-7; 16 bases agree with TRBD2. Germline V CDR1 and CDR2: SGHDT, YYEEEE. The J segment lost 5 bases and the V segment lost 4 bases, leaving 9 bases of the junction unmatched. The CDR3 runs 17 residues. The CDR3 reads CASSPPGLAGGGHEQYF. Written as DNA, the CDR3 is TGTGCCAGCAGCCCTCCGGGACTAGCGGGAGGGGGCCACGAGCAGTACTTC.

This clone has a single count. The chain uses TRBV7-8 and TRBJ2-2; no clear D gene. The length of the CDR3 is 11 residues. CDR1 and CDR2 (germline): SGHVS, FQNEAQ. V was trimmed by 1 base and J by 13 bases, leaving 7 bases between them. The CDR3 nucleotides are TGTGCCAGCAGCTTAGATGCGGCGCTGTTTTTT. It yields the protein CASSLDAALFF. Together with reference TRBV7-8 and TRBJ2-2, the CDR3 gives the full variable domain: GAGVSQSPRYKVAKRGQDVALRCDPISGHVSLFWYQQALGQGPEFLTYFQNEAQLDKSGLPSDRFFAERPEGSVSTLKIQRTQQEDSAVYLCASSLDAALFFGEGSRLTVL.

This chain links TRBV2 with TRBJ2-3; TRBD2 matches at 9 bases. The germline V gene has CDR1 SNHLY and CDR2 FYNNEI. The CDR3 is 15 residues long. After removal of 6 bases from V and 6 bases from J, the junction contained 10 bases not matched to a gene. CDR3 in DNA: TGTGCCAGCAGGGGACTAGCTGGTAGTGACGATACGCAGTATTTT. The encoded protein is CASRGLAGSDDTQYF.

This sequence joins TRBV30 and TRBJ1-1; D gene uncertain. Germline CDR1 is GTSNPN and CDR2 is SVGIG (reference sequence). CDR3 length: 14 amino acids. The germline V and J ends were trimmed by 4 bases and 8 bases, with 20 bases remaining between them. CDR3 loop: CAWNPSPSSGEAFF. As DNA, the CDR3 is TGTGCCTGGAACCCCTCCCCATCAAGCGGGGAAGCTTTCTTT.

The chain employs TRBV19 and TRBJ2-7, with TRBD2 matching 9 bases. V trimming: 0 bases; J trimming: 1 base; junction bases outside the gene matches: 4. CDR1 and CDR2 (germline): LNHDA, SQIVND (reference sequence). This CDR3 has 16 residues. As DNA, the CDR3 is TGTGCCAGTAGTATAGATAGGCTAGCGGGGTCCTACGAGCAGTACTTC. As protein: CASSIDRLAGSYEQYF.

This clone is a singleton in its sample. The chain is built from TRBV4-2 and TRBJ1-4; D not resolved. Germline CDR1 LGHNA, CDR2 YNFKEQ. V gave up 0 bases and J gave up 7 bases, with 9 bases separating them. The CDR3 spans 14 residues. CDR3 sequence (DNA): TGTGCCAGCAGCCAAGATCACGGGGTTGAAAAACTGTTTTTT. Its translation: CASSQDHGVEKLFF.

This chain joins TRBV6-2 or TRBV6-3 and TRBJ1-5, with D unclear. Germline CDR1 reads MNHEY; CDR2 reads SVGEGT. The CDR3 consists of 14 residues. The V end lost 0 bases, the J end lost 6 bases, and 9 bases lay between the germline ends. CDR3 amino acids: CASSYSGGSQPQHF. CDR3 nucleotide sequence: TGTGCCAGCAGTTACTCGGGAGGTTCTCAGCCCCAGCATTTT.

V is TRBV5-1 and J is TRBJ1-1, with D maybe TRBD1 (5 bases). The germline gives CDR1 SGHRS, CDR2 YFSETQ. Trimming left V 5 bases short and J 0 bases short, with 11 bases between. This CDR3 contains 14 residues. CDR3 coding DNA: TGCGCCAGCAGAACGGGACTAATGAACACTGAAGCTTTCTTT. Encoded protein: CASRTGLMNTEAFF.

The chain recombines TRBV27 with TRBJ2-7; D possibly corresponds to TRBD2 (6 bases). The ends were cut back, 8 bases at V and 3 bases at J, with 17 bases in the middle. This CDR3 has 14 amino acids. The germline CDR1 and CDR2 sequences are MNHEY and SMNVEV (reference sequence). CDR3 region: CASATGTVSYEQYF. DNA of the CDR3: TGTGCCAGCGCAACCGGGACTGTAAGCTACGAGCAGTACTTC.

The chain carries TRBV10-1 and TRBJ1-1, with D possibly being TRBD1 (6 bases). CDR1 and CDR2 from the germline V gene are WNHNN and SYGVQD (reference sequence). The CDR3 spans 13 residues. V dropped 4 bases and J dropped 6 bases, with 12 bases sitting between them. CDR3 region: CASSAKDSPEAFF. As DNA, the CDR3 is TGCGCCAGCAGTGCGAAGGACAGCCCTGAAGCTTTCTTT.

The genes are TRBV27 and TRBJ1-4, with unresolved D. Trimming shortened V by 5 bases and J by 8 bases, and 18 bases separated the two germline ends. The CDR3 totals 15 residues. Germline V lookup: CDR1 MNHEY, CDR2 SMNVEV (reference sequence). The CDR3 sequence: CASSPRGWVGEKLFF. The CDR3 region has the DNA TGTGCCAGCAGTCCCCGCGGCTGGGTAGGCGAAAAACTGTTTTTT.

The chain combines TRBV28 with TRBJ1-2; 9 positions agree with TRBD1. Germline lookup yields CDR1 MDHEN and CDR2 SYDVKM. Trimming removed 4 bases from V and 4 bases from J; junction bases left unmatched: 4. The CDR3 covers 14 residues. CDR3 protein: CASSSRQGVYGYTF. The CDR3 DNA reads TGTGCCAGCAGTTCTAGACAGGGGGTCTATGGCTACACCTTC.

This chain joins TRBV6-2 or TRBV6-3 and TRBJ1-2; TRBD1 is a possible D gene (5 bases). Germline lookup yields CDR1 MNHEY and CDR2 SVGEGT. The CDR3 length is 13 residues. Trimming pared 2 bases from V and 7 bases from J, leaving 11 bases between. In nucleotides, the CDR3 is TGTGCCAGCAGTTACCAGGGCTGGGGTGGCTACACCTTC. This gives the protein CASSYQGWGGYTF.

The sample holds one count of this clone. This chain joins TRBV14 and TRBJ2-3; 8 bases fit TRBD2. The CDR3 has 17 amino acids. In germline, CDR1 is SGHDN, CDR2 FVKESK. The V and J ends lost 3 bases and 0 bases, in that order; junction bases with no gene match: 8. The CDR3 region has the DNA TGTGCCAGCAGCCATGGGCGGGGGGCCTATAGCACAGATACGCAGTATTTT. Protein sequence: CASSHGRGAYSTDTQYF. The variable domain in full, completed from reference TRBV14 and TRBJ2-3, reads EAGVTQFPSHSVIEKGQTVTLRCDPISGHDNLYWYRRVMGKEIKFLLHFVKESKQDESGMPNNRFLAERTGGTYSTLKVQPAELEDSGVYFCASSHGRGAYSTDTQYFGPGTRLTVL.

The J gene is TRBJ1-2, the V gene TRBV7-3; 9 bases match TRBD1. Germline V gene data show CDR1 as SGHTA and CDR2 as FQGTGA. V lost 5 bases and J lost 9; bases outside the gene matches: 7. This CDR3 has 13 amino acids. In nucleotides, the CDR3 is TGTGCCAGCAGCCCTAGAGGACAGGGGAGCTACACCTTC. This gives the protein CASSPRGQGSYTF. The variable domain in full, with the rest retrieved from reference TRBV7-3 and TRBJ1-2, is GAGVSQTPSNKVTEKGKYVELRCDPISGHTALYWYRQSLGQGPEFLIYFQGTGAADDSGLPNDRFFAVRPEGSVSTLKIQRTERGDSAVYLCASSPRGQGSYTFGSGTRLTVV.

The chain employs TRBV4-1 and TRBJ2-1; possibly TRBD2 for D (5 bases). The CDR3 is 13 residues long. V lost 0 bases, J lost 13 bases, and 13 bases lay in between. Germline V lookup: CDR1 MGHRA, CDR2 YSYEKL. The CDR3 loop is CASSQDGSQRQFF. As DNA, the CDR3 is TGCGCCAGCAGCCAAGATGGGAGTCAACGTCAGTTCTTC.

The genes are TRBV7-9 and TRBJ1-1; D is possibly TRBD1 (5 bases). V lost 3 bases and J 5 bases, leaving 10 bases between the germline ends. Germline assignment: CDR1 SEHNR and CDR2 FQNEAQ (reference sequence). The CDR3 has 13 amino acids. CDR3 sequence: CASSLGEGTEAFF. The DNA for the CDR3 is TGTGCCAGCAGCTTGGGGGAGGGGACTGAAGCTTTCTTT.

The chain links TRBV18 to TRBJ2-1, with a possible D match to TRBD1 (6 bases). Germline values: CDR1 KGHSH, CDR2 LQKENI. V lost 6 bases to trimming and J lost 1 base, with 7 bases between them. The CDR3 has 13 residues. The CDR3 sequence: CASSRGSYNEQFF. The CDR3 nucleotides read TGTGCCAGCTCTAGGGGGTCCTACAATGAGCAGTTCTTC. Variable domain in full (rest from reference TRBV18 and TRBJ2-1): NAGVMQNPRHLVRRRGQEARLRCSPMKGHSHVYWYRQLPEEGLKFMVYLQKENIIDESGMPKERFSAEFPKEGPSILRIQQVVRGDSAAYFCASSRGSYNEQFFGPGTRLTVL.

CDR3 sequence (DNA): TGTGCCAGTAGTATGGTGAGGGCTGGAAACACCATATATTTT. Translated, it gives CASSMVRAGNTIYF. The V call is TRBV19, the J call TRBJ1-3; D is unresolved. The CDR3 is 14 amino acids. V was clipped by 3 bases and J by 2 bases, with 8 bases between them. Germline CDR1 reads LNHDA; CDR2 reads SQIVND (reference sequence).

This clone was recorded once. This chain links TRBV18 with TRBJ2-3; D is unresolved. Trimming shortened V by 2 bases and J by 2 bases, and 2 bases separated the two germline ends. The CDR3 has 12 residues. Germline CDR1 is KGHSH and CDR2 is LQKENI. DNA for the CDR3: TGTGCCAGCTCACCATACACAGATACGCAGTATTTT. Protein product: CASSPYTDTQYF.

CDR3 nucleotide sequence: TGTGCCAGCAGCTTCCGGACAGGGAGGTATGGCTACACCTTC. It yields the protein CASSFRTGRYGYTF. The chain combines TRBV7-2 with TRBJ1-2; the match to TRBD1 covers 8 bases. The germline V gene encodes CDR1 SGHTA and CDR2 FQGNSA. Trimming at V came to 3 bases and at J to 5 bases, leaving 5 bases not matched to a gene. The CDR3 runs 14 residues.

This rearrangement joins TRBV28 to TRBJ1-5; 7 nucleotides match TRBD1. Germline values: CDR1 MDHEN, CDR2 SYDVKM. V was pared by 6 bases and J by 4 bases, with 9 bases of the junction left unmatched. The CDR3 is 15 amino acids. The CDR3 DNA sequence: TGTGCCAGCAGCTCCCAGGACAGGATGAATCAGCCCCAGCATTTT. It encodes CASSSQDRMNQPQHF.

The genes are TRBV12-3 or TRBV12-4 and TRBJ2-1; 10 nucleotides agree with TRBD2. CDR3 length: 13 residues. V gave up 6 bases and J gave up 6 bases; unmatched junction bases: 2. The CDR3 DNA reads TGTGCCAGCAGCAGACTAGCGGGCAATGAGCAGTTCTTC. Protein sequence: CASSRLAGNEQFF.

V gene TRBV21-1 combines with J gene TRBJ1-2; TRBD1 is the table's D call, not checked against the DNA. TRBV21-1 is termed a pseudogene. CDR3 size: 16 residues. The chain's CDR3 is CASSKPGQHSLYGYTF. The CDR3 region has the DNA TGTGCCAGCAGCAAACCTGGACAGCATTCTCTCTATGGCTACACCTTC.

The rearrangement links TRBV10-1 to TRBJ1-4, with 7 bases aligning to TRBD1. Germline V gene data show CDR1 as WNHNN and CDR2 as SYGVQD (reference sequence). The CDR3 has 15 residues. Trimming cost V 3 bases and J 4 bases; bases outside gene matches: 5. Here the CDR3 DNA reads TGCGCCAGCAGTGATCCGGCAGGGGGTAATGAAAAACTGTTTTTT. Its protein is CASSDPAGGNEKLFF.

V gene TRBV6-5 combines with J gene TRBJ2-7; TRBD2 agrees at 12 bases. With V trimmed by 4 bases and J by 7 bases, 5 bases remained unmatched. The CDR3 sequence is 14 residues long. Germline loops: CDR1 MNHEY, CDR2 SVGAGI. The CDR3 is CASSFGLAGFEQYF. The CDR3 coding sequence is TGTGCCAGCAGTTTCGGACTAGCGGGGTTTGAGCAGTACTTC.

The chain joins TRBV4-1 to TRBJ1-2; TRBD1 matches 7 bases. Losses at the gene ends were 0 bases for V and 4 bases for J; bases not matched to a gene: 8. Germline V gene data show CDR1 as MGHRA and CDR2 as YSYEKL. The CDR3 extends over 16 amino acids. The CDR3 DNA is TGCGCCAGCAGCCAAGAACGGAACAGGGGAAGCTATGGCTACACCTTC. It codes for CASSQERNRGSYGYTF.

This clone occurred a few times. V is TRBV28 and J is TRBJ1-2; no reliable D call. CDR1 is MDHEN, CDR2 SYDVKM, per germline. This CDR3 has 12 amino acids. V lost 6 bases to trimming and J lost 4 bases, with 9 bases between them. CDR3 nucleotide sequence: TGTGCCAGCAGGGCTCAAGTCTATGGCTACACCTTC. It translates to CASRAQVYGYTF.

The chain has TRBV12-3 or TRBV12-4 and TRBJ1-2; no clear D. Trimming pared 3 bases from V and 4 bases from J, leaving 9 bases between. This CDR3 region has 13 residues. The CDR3 nucleotides are TGTGCCAGCAGTTTTGGGCAGAGCTATGGCTACACCTTC. Translation: CASSFGQSYGYTF.

The chain combines TRBV7-2 with TRBJ1-2; D unclear. The CDR3 is 15 amino acids. Germline CDR1 reads SGHTA; CDR2 reads FQGNSA. The V and J ends lost 1 base and 4 bases respectively, with 13 bases between them. The CDR3 loop is CASSLVRGSSYGYTF. DNA of the CDR3: TGTGCCAGCAGCTTAGTACGGGGTTCAAGCTATGGCTACACCTTC.

CDR3 region: CASSLGVQGANEQYF. In nucleotides, the CDR3 is TGTGCCAGCAGCCTGGGGGTCCAGGGGGCTAACGAGCAGTACTTC. This chain joins TRBV5-7 and TRBJ2-7, with 8 bases lining up with TRBD1. Being an ORF, TRBV5-7 has a function that is uncertain. Germline trimming cut 4 bases from V and 5 bases from J; bases unmatched to any gene: 11. CDR3 length equals 15 residues.

The chain has TRBV12-5 and TRBJ1-1, with D maybe TRBD1 (6 bases). The V end lost 2 bases, the J end lost 7 bases, and 11 bases lay between the germline ends. The germline V gene encodes CDR1 LGHNT and CDR2 FRNRAP. The CDR3 is 13 residues long. CDR3 sequence: CASGLRGASEAFF. CDR3 sequence (DNA): TGTGCTAGTGGTTTGCGGGGGGCTAGTGAAGCTTTCTTT. Together with reference TRBV12-5 and TRBJ1-1, the CDR3 gives the full variable domain: DARVTQTPRHKVTEMGQEVTMRCQPILGHNTVFWYRQTMMQGLELLAYFRNRAPLDDSGMPKDRFSAEMPDATLATLKIQPSEPRDSAVYFCASGLRGASEAFFGQGTRLTVV.